The 8 T cell receptor beta chains below come from one sample, sequenced in a study of cytomegalovirus exposure and HLA in healthy donors. The primer mix had 60 Vbeta and 13 Jbeta primers. Libraries were prepared by immunoSEQ multiplex PCR; TCRdb keeps only in-frame clonotypes and omits some of them. The sample has about 130,000 clones, 77% seen once. Sequencing was carried out using PBMCs. The source of these receptors is a male donor in good health and CMV-seropositive.

CDR3 residues: CASSFFVAGYEQFF. The DNA for the CDR3 is TGTGCCAGCAGCTTTTTCGTAGCGGGCTATGAGCAGTTCTTC. The chain combines TRBV7-2 with TRBJ2-1; TRBD2 matches 7 bases. Germline V CDR1 and CDR2: SGHTA, FQGNSA. J gave up 8 bases and V 3 bases, and 7 bases lay outside the gene matches. CDR3 length equals 14 residues. The variable domain in full, with the rest retrieved from reference TRBV7-2 and TRBJ2-1, is GAGVSQSPSNKVTEKGKDVELRCDPISGHTALYWYRQSLGQGLEFLIYFQGNSAPDKSGLPSDRFSAERTGGSVSTLTIQRTQQEDSAVYLCASSFFVAGYEQFFGPGTRLTVL.

The CDR3 nucleotides are TGTGCCAGCAGTGAAGCGCTTCCGACAGCCGAAGCTTTCTTT. Its translation: CASSEALPTAEAFF. V and J are TRBV2 and TRBJ1-1; D might be TRBD1 (5 bases). Trimming removed 0 bases from V and 8 bases from J, with 13 bases in between. The CDR3 spans 14 residues. In germline, CDR1 is SNHLY, CDR2 FYNNEI.

CDR3 loop: CASSELGQGDFDEQFF. The CDR3 DNA is TGTGCCAGCAGTGAATTGGGACAGGGGGATTTTGATGAGCAGTTCTTC. The chain employs TRBV25-1 and TRBJ2-1, with TRBD1 matching 11 bases. V trimming: 1 base; J trimming: 8 bases; junction bases outside the gene matches: 7. CDR3 length: 16 amino acids. Germline values: CDR1 MGHDK, CDR2 SYGVNS.

CDR3 sequence (DNA): TGCGCCAGCAGCCCCCAGCCGGGGGACACTGAAGCTTTCTTT. Translated: CASSPQPGDTEAFF. This chain connects TRBV5-1 to TRBJ1-1; weak D call: TRBD1 (5 bases). The V and J ends lost 4 bases and 3 bases respectively, with 13 bases between them. CDR1 SGHRS and CDR2 YFSETQ come from the germline V gene. The CDR3 totals 14 residues.

The chain is built from TRBV30 and TRBJ2-3; 9 nucleotides agree with TRBD2. J gave up 1 base and V 0 bases, and 5 bases lay outside the gene matches. In germline, CDR1 is GTSNPN, CDR2 SVGIG (reference sequence). The CDR3 extends over 16 amino acids. CDR3 sequence: CAWSVPGLARTDTQYF. CDR3 nucleotides: TGTGCCTGGAGTGTCCCGGGACTAGCACGCACAGATACGCAGTATTTT.

The gene calls are TRBV27 and TRBJ2-7; D unclear. The CDR3 sequence is 15 residues long. The germline gives CDR1 MNHEY, CDR2 SMNVEV (reference sequence). Deletions cut 0 bases from V and 0 bases from J, with 9 bases between. CDR3 nucleotides: TGTGCCAGCAGTTTATCGGTTGGCGGCTCCTACGAGCAGTACTTC. Residues: CASSLSVGGSYEQYF.

The genes are TRBV4-1 and TRBJ2-3; tentatively, D is TRBD2 (5 bases). The CDR3 has 15 residues. Germline V gene data show CDR1 as MGHRA and CDR2 as YSYEKL. Between the trimmed V and J ends, which lost 0 bases and 8 bases, there was a span of 15 bases. Written as DNA, the CDR3 is TGCGCCAGCAGCCAAGATCCTAGCACATCGGGTACGCAGTATTTT. Protein product: CASSQDPSTSGTQYF.

The chain carries TRBV5-1 and TRBJ2-2; 8 bases line up with TRBD2. The CDR3 covers 16 residues. The V gene end was trimmed by 1 base and the J gene end by 6 bases; junction bases not matched to a gene: 8. CDR1 is SGHRS, CDR2 YFSETQ, per germline. The CDR3 DNA follows: TGCGCCAGCAGCTTGACGGGACTAGTCGGACCCGGGGAGCTGTTTTTT. Protein: CASSLTGLVGPGELFF.